Shown below are 11 T cell receptor beta chains from a single sample sequenced in a study of tumor and adjacent non-tumor tissue in lung cancer (dated by TCRdb to 2016 to 2019). Bulk unsorted tissue served as the source for RNA extraction, and RNA quality was assessed using a NanoDrop ND-1000 and an Agilent 2100. Distant non-tumor tissue taken more than 3 cm from the tumor edge was used as the normal lung sample. Library construction relied on multiplex PCR. Instrument used: Illumina HiSeq 2500. TCRbeta libraries were constructed through three rounds of nested PCR with primers (Table S4) according to protocols modified from ARM-PCR. Starting from the raw public reads, TCRdb applied fastp trimming at Q25, assembled clones with MiXCR and retained in-frame beta chains. A single entry per CDR3 protein holds the most common genes and DNA from its merged rows. The sample table holds 50,000 to 70,000 distinct CDR3 sequences, of which 61% were seen once. In total, the top ten clones hold more than 30% of the sample.

The sequenced sample consisted of distant non-tumor lung tissue. These receptors all stem from a man between 65 and 85 years old with non-small cell lung cancer.

On this clonotype: Being one base from a much bigger clone, this may be a read error. The J gene is TRBJ2-3, the V gene TRBV5-5; D unresolved. This CDR3 region has 13 residues. The germline V gene encodes CDR1 SGHKS and CDR2 YYEKEE (reference sequence). This CDR3 is CAISLGDRDTQYF. For the CDR3, the DNA is TGTGCCATCAGCTTGGGCGATCGGGATACGCAGTATTTT.

Concerning this clonotype itself: The junction and the germline gene differ at one end; a read error may be behind it. The chain joins TRBV4-2 to TRBJ2-7; 7 bases are shared with TRBD2. CDR1 is LGHNA, CDR2 YNFKEQ, per germline. This CDR3 contains 15 residues. CDR3 nucleotide sequence: TGTGCCAACAACCAAGTGTCTAGCGGACCCTATGAGCAGTACTTC. It is translated as CANNQVSSGPYEQYF.

This clonotype occurred a few times. CDR3 sequence reads: CASTPRTEGIGELFF. The CDR3 DNA reads TGCGCCAGCACCCCTCGGACAGAGGGCATCGGGGAGCTGTTTTTT. The V and J genes are TRBV5-1 and TRBJ2-2; D may be TRBD1 (6 bases). CDR3 length: 15 residues. The V end lost 6 bases, the J end lost 7 bases, and 19 bases lay between the germline ends. Germline values: CDR1 SGHRS, CDR2 YFSETQ.

This clonotype came up a few times. The chain links TRBV20-1 to TRBJ2-7; no clear D. The germline V and J ends were trimmed by 5 bases and 0 bases, with 17 bases remaining between them. The CDR3 is 15 amino acids. The germline V gene encodes CDR1 DFQATT and CDR2 SNEGSKA (reference sequence). CDR3 coding DNA: TGCAGTGCTTCTGTTTTGGACGGCGACTCCTACGAGCAGTACTTC. Translation gives CSASVLDGDSYEQYF.

In the case of this clonotype: An end of the junction differs from the germline gene, which may be a read error. V usage is TRBV29-1 and J usage is TRBJ1-1; D is possibly TRBD1 (5 bases). This CDR3 comprises 13 residues. The germline gives CDR1 SQVTM, CDR2 ANQGSEA. CDR3 DNA sequence: TGCAGCGTCCGACAGACTCCGAACACTGAAGCTATCTTT. Protein sequence: CSVRQTPNTEAIF.

On this clonotype itself: The junction departs from germline at one end; a sequencing error may be responsible. The V gene is TRBV11-2, the J gene TRBJ2-5; the D is unclear. This CDR3 is 15 amino acids long. CDR1 and CDR2 from the germline V gene are SGHAT and FQNNGV. CDR3: CASSLGTFGQEAQYF. The CDR3 DNA reads as TGTGCCAGCAGCTTAGGGACCTTTGGCCAAGAGGCCCAGTACTTC.

With regard to this clonotype: A much larger clonotype is one base distant, so this may be a read error. The CDR3 spells CAISEGRNEQLF. The CDR3 DNA is TGTGCCATCAGTGAGGGCAGAAATGAGCAGCTCTTC. The rearrangement uses TRBV10-3 and TRBJ2-1; no reliable D call. Germline V gene data show CDR1 as ENHRY and CDR2 as SYGVKD. The CDR3 totals 12 residues.

This clonotype occurred once. This may arise from a read error, as a much more abundant clone is one base away. V usage is TRBV5-1 and J usage is TRBJ1-5, with TRBD1 matching over 7 bases. Germline values: CDR1 SGHRS, CDR2 YFSETQ. V lost 7 bases and J lost 5; bases outside the gene matches: 9. There are 14 residues in the CDR3. CDR3 residues: CASGPGTEYQPQHF. Here the CDR3 DNA reads TGCGCCAGCGGCCCGGGGACAGAGTATCAGCCCCAGCATTTT.

This clonotype was seen once. A much larger clone lies a single base off, so this may be a read error. The chain couples TRBV5-1 to TRBJ2-2, with D perhaps given as TRBD1 or TRBD2 (5 bases each). CDR1 SGHRS and CDR2 YFSETQ come from the germline V gene. The CDR3 is 16 residues long. Trimming shortened V by 6 bases and J by 5 bases, and 20 bases separated the two germline ends. The CDR3 sequence: CASNTQLAYRTGELFF. CDR3 in DNA: TGCGCCAGCAACACACAGCTAGCTTACAGGACCGGGGAGCTGTTTTTT.

The sample holds many counts of this clonotype. The chain has TRBV20-1 and TRBJ2-3; 8 bases agree with TRBD2. The CDR3 spans 15 residues. Germline loops: CDR1 DFQATT, CDR2 SNEGSKA (reference sequence). V lost 3 bases and J lost 2; bases outside the gene matches: 7. CDR3 residues: CSASITSGYTDTQYF. Here the CDR3 DNA reads TGCAGTGCTAGTATCACTAGCGGATACACAGATACGCAGTATTTT.

Points on this clonotype: Because the CDR3 is missing its conserved closing phenylalanine or tryptophan, this is likely a read error. It is unclear where the CDR3 begins or ends on the DNA, so no DNA is shown, and the CDR3 is as TCRdb lists it. This chain joins TRBV12-1 and TRBJ2-6; TRBD1 is the table's D call and was not checked against the DNA. TRBV12-1 is deemed a pseudogene. Including both end residues, the CDR3 is 16 amino acids long. CDR3 in amino acids: CVSSFGDRAGANVLTI.